These T cell receptor beta chains were read from a single sample in a study of T cell repertoires in cytomegalovirus infection. TCRdb re-derived calls from the reads in MiXCR, one entry per CDR3 protein. The sample includes roughly 110,000 distinct CDR3 sequences, roughly 30% of them seen just once. These receptors are not linked to any known antigen. This specimen consisted of CD8+ T cells from cultured PBMCs, obtained from culture after CMV antigen stimulation. Source of these receptors: a human donor in good health (CMV status not recorded). Some clones in this sample may be carry-over from other donors' samples. CDR3s include the opening cysteine and the closing phenylalanine or tryptophan.

TRBJ2-3,TRBV7-2,CASSWSQLAYGTADTQYF
TRBJ2-1,TRBV6-1,CASSRRTASYNEQFF
TRBJ1-2,TRBV6-6,CASSYGRTGSGALYGYTF
TRBJ2-2,TRBV7-2,CASSFSPTGNTGELFF
TRBJ1-1,TRBV7-2,CASSPTTNTEAFF
TRBJ2-1,TRBV7-9,CASSGWGQGSYNEQFF
TRBJ1-2,TRBV2,CASSEVGFRQGPNYGYTF
TRBJ2-7,TRBV10-3,CAISESGTPHDEQYF
TRBJ2-7,TRBV5-1,CASSPRQGIENEQYF
TRBJ1-1,TRBV7-6,CASSFMVGSTEAFF
TRBJ1-4,TRBV27,CASKSGGVEKLFF
TRBJ2-1,TRBV7-9,CASSDTGPEQFF
TRBJ1-4,TRBV6-1,CASSIDRATNEKLFF
TRBJ2-1,TRBV15,CATRAAGVTNNEQFF
TRBJ2-2,TRBV7-2,CASSARQGASETGELFF
TRBJ2-1,TRBV29-1,CSVESPDRSSYNEQFF
TRBJ1-4,TRBV5-1,CASSLGPTGGSNEKLFF
TRBJ2-7,TRBV4-3,CASSQDRAGGRNEQYF
TRBJ2-5,TRBV4-2,CASSQKVLAGRPGETQYF
TRBJ1-2,TRBV7-9,CASSERQGALGGYTF
TRBJ1-3,TRBV4-1,CASSQEDGSGNTIYF
TRBJ2-7,TRBV11-1,CASSHPDWFTYEQYF
TRBJ2-7,TRBV2,CASSARQVLYEQYF
TRBJ2-3,TRBV11-3,CASSLDYRGVTDTQYF
TRBJ2-1,TRBV11-3,CASSLHPGPYNEQFF
TRBJ2-5,TRBV6-1,CASIKSSGGRQETQYF
TRBJ1-1,TRBV7-9,CASSFVSRMNTEAFF
TRBJ2-1,TRBV6-6,CASSYHGGTGAGNEQFF
TRBJ2-2,TRBV12-3/TRBV12-4,CASSFPPGELFF
TRBJ1-4,TRBV6-2/TRBV6-3,CASSTRDNSEKLFF
TRBJ2-3,TRBV13,CASSPGTRRTDTQYF